This TCR beta chain was captured by sequencing in a study of CD8 T cells in Susac syndrome. The CDR3 is 15 amino acids. The germline gives CDR1 SGDLS, CDR2 YYNGEE. Trimming left V 4 bases short and J 7 bases short, with 18 bases between. RNA amounts of roughly 0.5 to 1 ug underwent reverse transcription with random hexamers. A single record per CDR3 protein comes from TCRdb applying MiXCR to the immunoSEQ multiplex PCR reads. The data hold 150,000 to 200,000 distinct CDR3 sequences, with more than 85% observed a single time. This receptor was identified in a human donor with Susac syndrome. This chain uses TRBV9 with TRBJ1-3; D is unresolved. Sequencing used CD4+ T cells from PBMCs. The CDR3 nucleotides are TGTGCCAGCAGCCCTCGGTGGGGAGTAGGGAACACCATATATTTT. Amino acids: CASSPRWGVGNTIYF.